Listed below are T cell receptor beta chains from one sample, sequenced in a study of blood T cell repertoires in COVID-19. Assay: immunoSEQ multiplex PCR; the TCRdb copy retains only in-frame clones and omits some. The sample contains roughly 140,000 clones, 65% to 90% of which appear only once. The source material was peripheral blood. The receptor set was obtained from a man over 45 with acute or convalescent COVID-19. Both conserved end residues are part of each CDR3. D genes are given only for firm matches.

>.|TRBV6-5|15
CAIGMGSSYNSPLHF
>.|TRBV30|13
CAWSVQSATEAFF
>.|TRBV9|16
CASSAMGALGQETQYF
>.|TRBV27|14
CASSLVGLGTEAFF
>TRBD1|TRBV5-1|14
CASSLEVTGYGYTF
>TRBD1|TRBV18|16
CASSTYTGTGNTEAFF
>.|TRBV10-3|12
CAVGDSYNEQFF
>TRBD2|TRBV9|15
CASSVVIAGTETQYF
>.|TRBV27|12
CASSPIGQPQHF
>TRBD2|TRBV18|18
CASSPLAGDPYSYNEQFF
>TRBD1|TRBV9|15
CASSPHSGTVQPQHF
>TRBD1|TRBV27|12
CASSGQGYGYTF
>.|TRBV19|14
CASSIAGSNYGYTF
>.|TRBV3-1/TRBV3-2|15
CASSQDSAGTGGYTF
>.|TRBV4-1|15
CASSQLEVGNQPQHF
>.|TRBV5-6|14
CASSLFGSAYEQYF
>.|TRBV9|14
CASSRTDNTGELFF
>TRBD2|TRBV5-1|19
CASSLTGTSVMSSYNEQFF
>.|TRBV3-1/TRBV3-2|14
CASSPQQGRETQYF
>.|TRBV20-1|11
CSAPGVGEQFF
>TRBD1|TRBV6-5|15
CASRYTYTGVEPQHF
>TRBD1|TRBV19|16
CASSFQDRVGSGELFF
>.|TRBV7-3|16
CASSKARDKLKGELFF
>TRBD1|TRBV5-1|16
CASSLAPGTGNSPLHF
>.|TRBV29-1|12
CSTLWGPGELFF
>TRBD1|TRBV7-9|15
CAAELQGANPSPLHF
>TRBD2|TRBV5-1|16
CASSPGTSGMQETQYF
>TRBD1|TRBV27|16
CATLGGRQGSYYGYTF
>.|TRBV12-5|13
CASGLPSTDTQYF
>.|TRBV6-1|12
CASRQDSYGYTF
>.|TRBV6-1|18
CASSEAFSRGTSNQPQHF
>TRBD1|TRBV5-8|13
CASSAGGSNEQYF
>.|TRBV28|17
CASSLPRDGRGAAEAFF
>TRBD1|TRBV5-1|14
CASSRGQGGETQYF
>.|TRBV19|14
CASSPSRGAEKLFF
>TRBD2|TRBV27|15
CASSPMGLVVGELFF
>TRBD2|TRBV7-9|15
CASSLSASGSYEQYF
>.|TRBV5-4|12
CASSAERYEQYF
>TRBD1|TRBV6-1|16
CASSVDRGYSNQPQHF
>TRBD1|TRBV5-1|16
CASSLKGQGDVDGYTF
>.|TRBV6-1|17
CASSALGGGRSAYEQYF
>TRBD2|TRBV2|12
CATGLAGDEQYF
>.|TRBV4-2|15
CASSRGVGYEGTQYF
>.|TRBV3-1/TRBV3-2|15
CASSHRTPGGNTIYF
>TRBD2|TRBV28|14
CASSWASGRKTQYF
>TRBD2|TRBV5-1|16
CASSPGGVHSQETQYF
>.|TRBV9|15
CASSVGLAEYNEQFF